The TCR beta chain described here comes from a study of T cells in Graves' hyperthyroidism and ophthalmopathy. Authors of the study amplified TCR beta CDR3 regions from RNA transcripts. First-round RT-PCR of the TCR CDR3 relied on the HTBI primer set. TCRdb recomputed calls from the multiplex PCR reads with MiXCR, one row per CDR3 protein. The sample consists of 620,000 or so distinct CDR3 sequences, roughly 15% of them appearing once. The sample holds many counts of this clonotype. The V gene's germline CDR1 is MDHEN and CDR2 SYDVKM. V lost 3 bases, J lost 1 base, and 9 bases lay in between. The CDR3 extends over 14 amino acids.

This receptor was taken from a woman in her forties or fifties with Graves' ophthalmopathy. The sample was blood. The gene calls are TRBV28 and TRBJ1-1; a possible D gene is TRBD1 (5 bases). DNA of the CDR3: TGTGCCAGCAGTTTGCCCGACAGGAACACTGAAGCTTTCTTT. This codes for CASSLPDRNTEAFF.